This TCR beta chain was identified in a study of blood T cell repertoires in COVID-19. Turning to the study itself: The study drew acute and convalescent COVID-19 samples from the United States, Italy and Spain.

Germline lookup yields CDR1 MDHEN and CDR2 SYDVKM. The length of the CDR3 is 11 residues. The V gene lost 5 bases and the J gene lost 10 bases, with 11 bases spanning the gap. Clones were read by immunoSEQ multiplex PCR, and TCRdb kept only the in-frame ones, dropping some. Of roughly 230,000 clones listed, more than 65% are singletons. Everyone who took part was roughly 18 to 89 years old, and they came from about 25 US areas. The specimen was PBMCs or T cells enriched from blood (not recorded which). This clonotype was obtained from a man aged 50 to 60 who had recovered from COVID-19. The chain is built from TRBV28 and TRBJ1-1, with D possibly being TRBD1 (6 bases). The chain's CDR3 is CASSPQGRAFF. Written as DNA, the CDR3 is TGTGCCAGCAGTCCACAGGGCAGAGCTTTCTTT.